Listed here are 32 T cell receptor beta chains from one sample, sequenced in a study of naive and memory T cell subsets. An oligonucleotide containing a UMI was ligated to the 3' end of TCR cDNA. Amplification of ligated cDNA took four PCR rounds with SP2 and nested alpha and beta constant primers. TCRdb analysed the 5' RACE reads with MiXCR anew, one entry per CDR3 protein. This sample has more than 45,000 distinct CDR3 sequences; approximately 7.2% occur once, and the top ten carry 8.5% to 10%. The receptors were sampled from a male donor in good health.

This clonotype was observed a handful of times. The V call is TRBV3-1, the J call TRBJ2-5; D may be TRBD2 (6 bases). Germline CDR1 and CDR2: LGHDT and YNNKEL (reference sequence). V was cut by 0 bases and J by 1 base, with 15 bases left in between. This CDR3 comprises 17 residues. The CDR3 reads CASSQDISGGVQETQYF. As DNA, the CDR3 is TGTGCCAGCAGCCAAGATATTAGTGGAGGGGTCCAAGAGACCCAGTACTTC.

In its sample, this clonotype was seen a few times. The chain has TRBV5-6 and TRBJ2-1; TRBD2 agrees at 15 bases. The V gene end was trimmed by 2 bases and the J gene end by 0 bases; junction bases not matched to a gene: 9. Germline V gene sequence: CDR1 SGHDT, CDR2 YYEEEE. The CDR3 is 20 amino acids. CDR3 sequence reads: CASSLAGLAGGGVSYNEQFF. The CDR3 DNA follows: TGTGCCAGCAGCTTAGCGGGACTAGCGGGGGGAGGGGTCTCCTACAATGAGCAGTTCTTC.

This clonotype was seen only a few times. This chain uses TRBV30 with TRBJ1-2; D remains unclear. V shed 4 bases and J shed 0 bases, with 12 bases lying between them. CDR1 is GTSNPN, CDR2 SVGIG, per germline (reference sequence). The CDR3 runs 14 residues. The chain's CDR3 is CAWTPGAANYGYTF. The CDR3 DNA reads TGTGCCTGGACCCCCGGAGCGGCTAACTATGGCTACACCTTC.

This chain links TRBV19 with TRBJ2-5; perhaps D is TRBD1 or TRBD2 (5 bases each). The germline gives CDR1 LNHDA, CDR2 SQIVND (reference sequence). There are 14 residues in the CDR3. With 6 bases removed from V and 7 bases from J, the gap between germline ends came to 18 bases. As DNA, the CDR3 is TGTGCCAGTAGCCTCGTGGGGGTGAAGGGGACCCAGTACTTC. Its translation: CASSLVGVKGTQYF.

This clonotype has ten or more counts. V gene TRBV7-9 combines with J gene TRBJ2-5, with D tentatively TRBD1 (5 bases). Trimming removed 1 base from V and 0 bases from J, with 9 bases in between. From germline, CDR1 is SEHNR and CDR2 FQNEAQ (reference sequence). The CDR3 runs to 15 residues. This CDR3 is CASSLGPRDQETQYF. CDR3 nucleotides: TGTGCCAGCAGCTTAGGGCCCAGGGACCAAGAGACCCAGTACTTC.

In this sample, this clonotype turned up many times. The chain joins TRBV5-1 to TRBJ2-5; 8 bases fit TRBD1. The CDR3 spans 15 residues. The V and J ends lost 0 bases and 2 bases, in that order; junction bases with no gene match: 3. Germline V gives CDR1 SGHRS, CDR2 YFSETQ. In DNA, the CDR3 is TGCGCCAGCAGCTTGGTGACAGGGGATCAAGAGACCCAGTACTTC. Its protein product is CASSLVTGDQETQYF.

V gene TRBV5-1 combines with J gene TRBJ2-5; the D call may be TRBD1 or TRBD2 (5 bases each). Per the germline V gene, CDR1 is SGHRS and CDR2 is YFSETQ. V lost 4 bases to trimming and J lost 2 bases, with 18 bases between them. This CDR3 has 16 residues. The CDR3 spells CASSPWGPPRQETQYF. The CDR3 bases are TGCGCCAGCAGCCCCTGGGGACCACCTCGACAAGAGACCCAGTACTTC.

This clonotype was seen only a few times. The chain couples TRBV6-5 to TRBJ1-5; TRBD1 matches at 9 bases. The CDR3 has 15 amino acids. The V and J ends lost 4 bases and 1 base, in that order; junction bases with no gene match: 2. Germline CDR1 is MNHEY and CDR2 is SVGAGI. CDR3 residues: CASSFGTGSNQPQHF. The CDR3 DNA reads as TGTGCCAGCAGTTTCGGGACAGGGAGCAATCAGCCCCAGCATTTT.

This clonotype was counted at least ten times. V is TRBV6-6 and J is TRBJ2-7; 11 bases map to TRBD2. The CDR3 runs 14 residues. Trimming took 6 bases from V and 3 from J; bases not matched to a gene: 4. Per germline, CDR1 MNHNY and CDR2 SVGAGI (reference sequence). The CDR3 protein is CASRLAGGRYEQYF. CDR3 in DNA: TGTGCCAGCAGGCTAGCGGGGGGCCGCTACGAGCAGTACTTC.

This clonotype was observed many times. The chain combines TRBV12-3 or TRBV12-4 with TRBJ1-4, with D uncertain. V dropped 1 base and J dropped 7 bases, with 1 base sitting between them. The CDR3 is made up of 11 amino acids. The CDR3 DNA reads TGTGCCAGCAGTTTAGTTGAAAAACTGTTTTTT. It specifies CASSLVEKLFF.

This clonotype was counted a few times. The CDR3 loop reads CASSRRDRGLDNEQFF. CDR3 nucleotides: TGTGCCAGCAGCCGTCGGGACAGGGGGCTGGACAATGAGCAGTTCTTC. The genes are TRBV5-5 and TRBJ2-1; 12 bases map to TRBD1. The CDR3 runs to 16 residues. The V gene end was trimmed by 4 bases and the J gene end by 5 bases; junction bases not matched to a gene: 7. Per germline, CDR1 SGHKS and CDR2 YYEKEE (reference sequence).

This chain connects TRBV5-4 to TRBJ2-3; weak D call: TRBD1 (6 bases). Germline CDR1 is SGHNT and CDR2 is YYREEE (reference sequence). V gave up 4 bases and J gave up 0 bases, with 15 bases separating them. The length of the CDR3 is 16 residues. CDR3 sequence reads: CASSIRQEPSTDTQYF. The CDR3 DNA reads TGTGCCAGCAGCATCAGACAGGAACCTAGCACAGATACGCAGTATTTT.

This clonotype occurred a few times. The chain couples TRBV5-8 to TRBJ2-5, with 9 bases matching TRBD1. CDR1 is SGHTS, CDR2 YDEGEE, per germline. Losses at the gene ends were 4 bases for V and 2 bases for J; bases not matched to a gene: 6. The CDR3 spans 15 residues. The CDR3 DNA reads TGTGCCAGCAGCATGGGACAGGGTGGGCAAGAGACCCAGTACTTC. Protein: CASSMGQGGQETQYF. Full variable domain (rest looked up from reference TRBV5-8 and TRBJ2-5): EAGVTQSPTHLIKTRGQQATLRCSPISGHTSVYWYQQALGLGLQFLLWYDEGEERNRGNFPPRFSGRQFPNYSSELNVNALELEDSALYLCASSMGQGGQETQYFGPGTRLLVL.

The V gene is TRBV14, the J gene TRBJ1-2; 8 nucleotides match TRBD1. Germline assignment: CDR1 SGHDN and CDR2 FVKESK. The CDR3 length is 15 residues. Unmatched junction bases numbered 3, after V lost 3 bases and J lost 0 bases. Here the CDR3 reads CASSHRQGPNYGYTF. The DNA of the CDR3 is TGTGCCAGCAGCCATAGACAGGGGCCTAACTATGGCTACACCTTC.

This clonotype was observed at least ten times. V and J are TRBV6-6 and TRBJ2-2; D is possibly TRBD2 (5 bases). The CDR3 consists of 19 residues. Per the germline V gene, CDR1 is MNHNY and CDR2 is SVGAGI (reference sequence). V was cut by 6 bases and J by 0 bases, with 23 bases left in between. As DNA, the CDR3 is TGTGCCAGCAGCCCCCCGGGATCCTTAACCACCGCGAACACCGGGGAGCTGTTTTTT. Translating gives CASSPPGSLTTANTGELFF.

The chain is built from TRBV5-5 and TRBJ2-2; D ambiguous. The CDR3 consists of 14 residues. Between the trimmed V and J ends, which lost 1 base and 1 base, there was a span of 5 bases. Germline V gene sequence: CDR1 SGHKS, CDR2 YYEKEE (reference sequence). The CDR3 region has the DNA TGTGCCAGCAGCTTGAGAGAGAACACCGGGGAGCTGTTTTTT. Protein sequence: CASSLRENTGELFF. Variable domain in full (rest from reference TRBV5-5 and TRBJ2-2): DAGVTQSPTHLIKTRGQQVTLRCSPISGHKSVSWYQQVLGQGPQFIFQYYEKEERGRGNFPDRFSARQFPNYSSELNVNALLLGDSALYLCASSLRENTGELFFGEGSRLTVL.

V usage is TRBV19 and J usage is TRBJ2-5; 14 bases line up with TRBD2. CDR1 is LNHDA and CDR2 is SQIVND in the germline V gene (reference sequence). This CDR3 region has 16 residues. The V gene end was trimmed by 3 bases and the J gene end by 5 bases; junction bases not matched to a gene: 5. CDR3 bases: TGTGCCAGTAGTATGGGACTAGCGGGAGCTACTGAGACCCAGTACTTC. It specifies CASSMGLAGATETQYF. Supplemented by reference TRBV19 and TRBJ2-5, the full variable domain reads DGGITQSPKYLFRKEGQNVTLSCEQNLNHDAMYWYRQDPGQGLRLIYYSQIVNDFQKGDIAEGYSVSREKKESFPLTVTSAQKNPTAFYLCASSMGLAGATETQYFGPGTRLLVL.

There are many counts of this clonotype. CDR3 loop: CASSVLGDSYEQYF. The CDR3 coding sequence is TGTGCCAGCAGCGTACTGGGTGATTCCTACGAGCAGTACTTC. This rearrangement joins TRBV9 to TRBJ2-7; D call uncertain. Germline lookup yields CDR1 SGDLS and CDR2 YYNGEE. This CDR3 is built from 14 residues. V was shortened by 1 base and J by 1 base, with 9 bases between the two germline ends.

Only a few counts were recorded for this clonotype. V gene TRBV5-1 combines with J gene TRBJ1-1; D unresolved. The CDR3 loop spans 15 amino acids. CDR1 is SGHRS and CDR2 is YFSETQ in the germline V gene. V was cut by 0 bases and J by 0 bases, with 9 bases left in between. The CDR3, as DNA: TGCGCCAGCAGCTTGGTTGGAGGGCTGAACACTGAAGCTTTCTTT. It translates to CASSLVGGLNTEAFF.

This clonotype was found a few times. The chain carries TRBV7-9 and TRBJ2-7, with a possible D match to TRBD1 (5 bases). V was shortened by 4 bases and J by 3 bases, with 16 bases between the two germline ends. Per the germline V gene, CDR1 is SEHNR and CDR2 is FQNEAQ (reference sequence). This CDR3 contains 15 residues. CDR3 nucleotides: TGTGCCAGCAGCTGGGGCGGAGAAAAATTCTACGAGCAGTACTTC. It translates to CASSWGGEKFYEQYF.

This clonotype was seen a handful of times. The chain is built from TRBV20-1 and TRBJ1-6; no firm D call. Germline CDR1 DFQATT, CDR2 SNEGSKA (reference sequence). The CDR3 contains 14 residues. V was cut by 5 bases and J by 9 bases, with 17 bases left in between. The CDR3 loop is CSARTAGIGSPLHF. CDR3 nucleotide sequence: TGCAGTGCTCGAACGGCAGGAATAGGTTCACCCCTCCACTTT.

The chain carries TRBV20-1 and TRBJ1-1; D gene unclear. Between the trimmed V and J ends, which lost 3 bases and 1 base, there was a span of 12 bases. There are 14 residues in the CDR3. Germline CDR1 is DFQATT and CDR2 is SNEGSKA (reference sequence). The CDR3 nucleotides read TGCAGTGCTAGCGGTGAGGGAGGGAACACTGAAGCTTTCTTT. Its translation: CSASGEGGNTEAFF.

This chain links TRBV20-1 with TRBJ1-5; D not certain. The germline CDR1 and CDR2 sequences are DFQATT and SNEGSKA (reference sequence). Trimming stripped 1 base from V and 2 bases from J, with 15 bases between. This CDR3 contains 16 residues. The CDR3: CSARVKESVGNQPQHF. The CDR3 DNA is TGCAGTGCTAGAGTGAAAGAGAGTGTGGGCAATCAGCCCCAGCATTTT.

This clonotype was counted only a few times. The rearrangement uses TRBV5-1 and TRBJ2-3; 9 nucleotides line up with TRBD1. The CDR3 has 15 residues. Germline CDR1 is SGHRS and CDR2 is YFSETQ. J gave up 4 bases and V 1 base, and 4 bases lay outside the gene matches. CDR3 sequence reads: CASSLWDRVPDTQYF. The CDR3 DNA is TGCGCCAGCAGCTTGTGGGACAGGGTCCCAGATACGCAGTATTTT.

This clonotype has only a few counts. The V call is TRBV19, the J call TRBJ2-1; D not resolved. The ends were cut back, 4 bases at V and 9 bases at J, with 16 bases in the middle. This CDR3 region has 14 residues. Germline V gives CDR1 LNHDA, CDR2 SQIVND (reference sequence). CDR3 in amino acids: CASSSRRPVGEQFF. The DNA of the CDR3 is TGTGCCAGTAGTAGCCGCCGGCCGGTCGGTGAGCAGTTCTTC.

V usage is TRBV11-2 and J usage is TRBJ2-1; 12 nucleotides match TRBD2. The V segment lost 10 bases and the J segment 7 bases; nucleotides outside the gene matches: 5. This CDR3 contains 13 residues. Germline V gene data show CDR1 as SGHAT and CDR2 as FQNNGV. This CDR3 is CATLAGGGNEQFF. The CDR3 DNA reads TGTGCCACCCTAGCGGGGGGGGGGAATGAGCAGTTCTTC.

This clonotype was detected a few times. The rearrangement joins TRBV7-2 to TRBJ1-2; no definite D call. Trimming took 4 bases from V and 6 from J, leaving 15 bases between them. This CDR3 has 14 amino acids. CDR1 is SGHTA, CDR2 FQGNSA, per germline. The CDR3 sequence is CASSSAGLFDGYTF. In DNA, the CDR3 is TGTGCCAGCAGCTCCGCGGGGTTATTCGATGGCTACACCTTC.

This clonotype was seen more than once but under ten times. V gene TRBV3-1 combines with J gene TRBJ1-3; TRBD1 matches 8 bases. The CDR3 has 15 residues. Per the germline V gene, CDR1 is LGHDT and CDR2 is YNNKEL (reference sequence). The V gene end was trimmed by 4 bases and the J gene end by 4 bases; junction bases not matched to a gene: 6. The CDR3 region has the DNA TGTGCCAGCAGCCCGGACAGGGTGTACGGAAACACCATATATTTT. It yields the protein CASSPDRVYGNTIYF.

This clonotype came up a few times. The rearrangement uses TRBV20-1 and TRBJ2-2, with 7 bases fitting TRBD2. Germline values: CDR1 DFQATT, CDR2 SNEGSKA (reference sequence). This CDR3 contains 16 residues. Trimming removed 0 bases from V and 2 bases from J; junction bases left unmatched: 6. The CDR3 region has the DNA TGCAGTGCTAGAGACCCCAGCGGGGCTAACACCGGGGAGCTGTTTTTT. The encoded protein is CSARDPSGANTGELFF.

As concerns this clonotype: A much bigger clone sits one base away, suggesting this may be a read error. V is TRBV29-1 and J is TRBJ2-7; 7 bases fit TRBD1. This CDR3 has 15 residues. In germline, CDR1 is SQVTM, CDR2 ANQGSEA. In DNA form, the CDR3 reads TGCAGCGTCCTAGCCCCGGGACAGCCGGTGTACGAGAAGTACTTC. This translates into CSVLAPGQPVYEKYF.

This clonotype was seen a handful of times. The gene calls are TRBV5-1 and TRBJ2-2, with D possibly TRBD2 on 5 matching bases. This CDR3 contains 14 residues. The V gene's germline CDR1 is SGHRS and CDR2 YFSETQ. The V gene lost 4 bases and the J gene lost 6 bases, with 13 bases spanning the gap. The CDR3 DNA reads as TGCGCCAGCAGCGAGGGCCCCACCCCCGGGGAGCTGTTTTTT. It yields the protein CASSEGPTPGELFF.

This clonotype has ten or more counts. V gene TRBV19 combines with J gene TRBJ1-3; D gene unclear. The CDR3 totals 14 residues. CDR1 is LNHDA, CDR2 SQIVND, per germline (reference sequence). V dropped 6 bases and J dropped 9 bases, with 18 bases sitting between them. CDR3 amino acids: CASSSPGLTGTIYF. The CDR3 DNA reads as TGTGCCAGTAGCTCCCCTGGACTAACGGGCACCATATATTTT.